This T cell receptor (beta chain) was documented in a study of T cell responses to AZD1222 COVID-19 vaccine. V dropped 7 bases and J dropped 4; count of bases not matched to a gene: 13. CDR3 length: 16 amino acids. The germline CDR1 and CDR2 sequences are SGHNT and YYREEE (reference sequence). TCRdb's copy holds only in-frame clones and misses some; the assay was immunoSEQ multiplex PCR. The table includes around 150,000 clones, more than 80% detected once. Findings of the study overall: As reported, nearly half of all spike-specific TCRs target variant regions that are unmutated. Increased Spike-specific TCR breadth and depth were observed after two AZD1222 doses.

Turning to this clone: Its antigen is still unknown.

Sequencing used peripheral blood, obtained on day 0 of AZD1222 vaccination. The rearrangement joins TRBV5-4 to TRBJ2-1; 8 positions agree with TRBD2. The TCR comes from an adult in good health. The CDR3 DNA is TGTGCCAGCGGCTCCCGGGGCGGGGGGAGGTACAATGAGCAGTTCTTC. Translation gives CASGSRGGGRYNEQFF.